Presented here are 3 T cell receptor beta chains from one specimen sequenced in a study of siplizumab effects on memory and regulatory T cells. The assay was immunoSEQ multiplex PCR, and TCRdb's table has in-frame clones only and misses some. The sample carries fewer than 85,000 clones, roughly 87% recorded once. The source material was Tregs sorted from blood. The receptors shown here come from a human donor in good health.

The chain joins TRBV5-1 to TRBJ2-3; a weak D match, TRBD1 (5 bases). The CDR3 extends over 14 amino acids. Germline values: CDR1 SGHRS, CDR2 YFSETQ. Trimming took off 4 bases at V and 5 bases at J, with 14 bases between the two ends. The CDR3 is CASSPQGSGDTQYF. The CDR3 region has the DNA TGCGCCAGCAGCCCCCAGGGATCCGGAGATACGCAGTATTTT.

The CDR3 reads CASRAGTDNTEAFF. DNA for the CDR3: TGCGCCAGCAGGGCCGGGACGGATAACACTGAAGCTTTCTTT. J is TRBJ1-1 and V is TRBV5-1; D is perhaps TRBD1 (5 bases). V was clipped by 5 bases and J by 2 bases, with 13 bases between them. The CDR3 contains 14 residues. The germline V gene has CDR1 SGHRS and CDR2 YFSETQ.

The chain combines TRBV11-3 with TRBJ1-1; the D is unclear. The V gene's germline CDR1 is SGHNT and CDR2 YENEEA. V shed 2 bases and J shed 13 bases, with 14 bases lying between them. The CDR3 sequence is 12 residues long. The CDR3 reads CASSLIGGALFF. Written as DNA, the CDR3 is TGTGCCAGCAGCTTAATAGGAGGCGCGCTTTTCTTT.